This TCR beta chain derives from a study of blood T cells in healthy people across ages. A sample-barcoded 5' primer and a J-beta primer mix were used in a second PCR of roughly 7 to 11 cycles. All cDNA molecules were each tagged by a template-switch adaptor with 12 random nucleotides. TCRdb independently ran MiXCR on the 5' RACE reads; one entry per CDR3 protein. In the table there are 950,000 to 1,200,000 distinct CDR3 sequences, around two fifths of which are singletons. Germline CDR1 is GTSNPN and CDR2 is SVGIG (reference sequence). The CDR3 has 13 amino acids. The authors extracted at least 5.5 micrograms of total RNA per sample.

Sequenced sample: blood. This sequence joins TRBV30 and TRBJ1-6, with TRBD1 matching over 7 bases. The receptor comes from a man aged 18-30 years in good health. CDR3 sequence: CAATGVHNSPLHF. CDR3 nucleotide sequence: TGTGCTGCTACAGGGGTCCATAATTCACCCCTCCACTTT. Using reference TRBV30 and TRBJ1-6 for the parts outside the CDR3, the full variable domain is SQTIHQWPATLVQPVGSPLSLECTVEGTSNPNLYWYRQAAGRGLQLLFYSVGIGQISSEVPQNLSASRPQDRQFILSSKKLLLSDSGFYLCAATGVHNSPLHFGNGTRLTVT.